Each of the 13 T cell receptor beta chains below was sequenced from the same sample in a study of shared clonotypes between healthy human individuals. Sequencing used immunoSEQ multiplex PCR; TCRdb keeps in-frame clones, though not all of them. The sample carries some 380,000 clones, about 96% recorded once. The sequenced sample was memory CD8+ T cells sorted from blood. Specified subset: CD45RO+ cells pooled with CCR7-negative TemRA cells. The receptors stem from a man younger than 45 in good health.

The chain employs TRBV11-2 and TRBJ2-3; D unresolved. Germline V gene sequence: CDR1 SGHAT, CDR2 FQNNGV. V shed 5 bases and J shed 6 bases, with 9 bases lying between them. CDR3 size: 12 residues. The CDR3 loop is CASSAGGDTQYF. The DNA of the CDR3 is TGTGCCAGCAGCGCCGGTGGGGATACGCAGTATTTT.

The chain is built from TRBV5-6 and TRBJ2-2, with D unclear. Germline lookup yields CDR1 SGHDT and CDR2 YYEEEE. V was clipped by 1 base and J by 2 bases, with 9 bases between them. The CDR3 consists of 15 residues. The CDR3 region is CASSLLGTNTGELFF. CDR3 sequence (DNA): TGTGCCAGCAGCTTGTTAGGAACCAACACCGGGGAGCTGTTTTTT. Filled out from reference TRBV5-6 and TRBJ2-2, the complete variable domain reads DAGVTQSPTHLIKTRGQQVTLRCSPKSGHDTVSWYQQALGQGPQFIFQYYEEEERQRGNFPDRFSGHQFPNYSSELNVNALLLGDSALYLCASSLLGTNTGELFFGEGSRLTVL.

V gene TRBV19 combines with J gene TRBJ1-5; D may be TRBD1 (6 bases). V was shortened by 10 bases and J by 7 bases, with 17 bases between the two germline ends. The length of the CDR3 is 13 residues. Germline CDR1 and CDR2: LNHDA and SQIVND (reference sequence). The CDR3 DNA reads as TGTGCCACTTCAACCGGGGGGGGCCAGCCCCAGCATTTT. This sequence encodes CATSTGGGQPQHF.

V is TRBV27 and J is TRBJ2-1; 12 bases line up with TRBD2. Looked up from germline, CDR1 is MNHEY and CDR2 is SMNVEV (reference sequence). The CDR3 runs to 19 residues. The trim removed 0 bases at V and 6 bases at J, leaving 12 bases unmatched. The CDR3: CASSLSGLAGNVRSNEQFF. For the CDR3, the DNA is TGTGCCAGCAGTTTATCGGGACTAGCGGGTAATGTTAGGAGCAATGAGCAGTTCTTC.

The chain couples TRBV6-4 to TRBJ2-7; 9 positions match TRBD1. The CDR3 runs 14 residues. Germline CDR1 and CDR2: MRHNA and SNTAGT. The ends lost 6 bases at V and 3 bases at J; junction bases unmatched: 6. The CDR3 DNA follows: TGTGCCAGCAGGGCCGGGACAGGGAGCTACGAGCAGTACTTC. Encoded protein: CASRAGTGSYEQYF.

This rearrangement joins TRBV2 to TRBJ2-1, with D possibly being TRBD2 (6 bases). Germline CDR1 is SNHLY and CDR2 is FYNNEI. The CDR3 is 10 residues long. V was pared by 8 bases and J by 7 bases, with 6 bases between. The DNA of the CDR3 is TGTGCCAGCGGGAGGAATGAGCAGTTCTTC. Amino acid sequence: CASGRNEQFF.

The chain recombines TRBV5-1 with TRBJ2-7; 7 bases agree with TRBD1. The CDR3 runs to 15 residues. J was trimmed by 4 bases and V by 2 bases; bases with no gene match: 9. Germline assignment: CDR1 SGHRS and CDR2 YFSETQ. The CDR3 spells CASSLTTGTEYEQYF. The CDR3 DNA follows: TGCGCCAGCAGCTTAACAACCGGGACAGAATACGAGCAGTACTTC.

The table lists this clone with a count of one. The V call is TRBV7-6, the J call TRBJ2-2; 8 bases match TRBD1. The J segment lost 7 bases and the V segment lost 5 bases, leaving 3 bases of the junction unmatched. Germline assignment: CDR1 SGHVS and CDR2 FNYEAQ. The CDR3 contains 13 residues. CDR3 protein: CASSGQGNGELFF. Written as DNA, the CDR3 is TGTGCCAGCAGCGGACAGGGAAACGGGGAGCTGTTTTTT. The full variable domain, its missing parts supplied by reference TRBV7-6 and TRBJ2-2, is GAGVSQSPRYKVTKRGQDVALRCDPISGHVSLYWYRQALGQGPEFLTYFNYEAQQDKSGLPNDRFSAERPEGSISTLTIQRTEQRDSAMYRCASSGQGNGELFFGEGSRLTVL.

This clone was observed a single time. The V gene is TRBV6-1, the J gene TRBJ2-2; no clear D gene. V was cut by 5 bases and J by 1 base, with 8 bases left in between. The CDR3 runs 14 residues. Germline V lookup: CDR1 MNHNS, CDR2 SASEGT. CDR3 amino acids: CASSRKGNTGELFF. The DNA for the CDR3 is TGTGCCAGCAGTCGGAAGGGGAACACCGGGGAGCTGTTTTTT.

This chain links TRBV7-2 with TRBJ2-2, with TRBD2 identical over 7 bases. CDR3 size: 15 residues. V shed 4 bases and J 4 bases; nucleotides not matched to a gene: 6. Germline CDR1 SGHTA, CDR2 FQGNSA. The CDR3 reads CASSYLSGVTGELFF. CDR3 in DNA: TGTGCCAGCAGCTACCTGAGCGGGGTCACCGGGGAGCTGTTTTTT.

This clone came up once. The genes are TRBV9 and TRBJ2-3; D possibly uses TRBD1 or TRBD2 (5 bases each). CDR1 and CDR2 from the germline V gene are SGDLS and YYNGEE. With 0 bases removed from V and 5 bases from J, the gap between germline ends came to 10 bases. The CDR3 spans 14 residues. The CDR3 spells CASSVVGAGDTQYF. The CDR3 DNA sequence: TGTGCCAGCAGCGTAGTAGGGGCGGGAGATACGCAGTATTTT.

The chain recombines TRBV6-6 with TRBJ2-7; the D is unclear. This CDR3 has 13 amino acids. Between the trimmed V and J ends, which lost 4 bases and 2 bases, there was a span of 9 bases. Germline-derived CDR1 and CDR2 are MNHNY and SVGAGI (reference sequence). CDR3 DNA sequence: TGTGCCAGCAGTTTCGGACGCGCCTACGAGCAGTACTTC. This encodes CASSFGRAYEQYF.

This CDR3 reads CASSVGASGNTGELFF. The CDR3 region has the DNA TGTGCCAGCAGCGTAGGGGCTAGCGGGAACACCGGGGAGCTGTTTTTT. This chain uses TRBV9 with TRBJ2-2; 7 bases align to TRBD2. Germline CDR1 SGDLS, CDR2 YYNGEE. V shed 0 bases, J shed 1 base, and the junction held 3 bases outside the gene matches. The CDR3 sequence is 16 residues long.